The rows below give T cell receptor beta chains drawn from one sample of a study of shared clonotypes between healthy human individuals. Clones were sequenced by immunoSEQ multiplex PCR, and TCRdb holds only the in-frame ones, with some missing. The data contain around 2.5 million clones, 93% of them singletons. Specimen: naive CD4+ T cells from PBMCs. These receptors were taken from a man aged 18 to 30 in good health. Some clones in this sample may be carry-over from other donors' samples. CDR3s include the opening cysteine and the closing phenylalanine or tryptophan. A D gene is named only where the DNA matches it firmly. Clone sizes are given selectively: once, few, many, or a class where the clone is expanded.

V	J	size	D	CDR3	DNA
TRBV6-5	TRBJ2-7	-	-	CASSSASRHEQYF	TGTGCCAGCAGTTCGGCCTCTCGCCACGAGCAGTACTTC
TRBV14	TRBJ2-7	once	-	CASSQFSEQYF	TGTGCCAGCAGCCAATTCTCCGAGCAGTACTTC
TRBV5-1	TRBJ1-1	-	-	CASSLNPPNTEAFF	TGCGCCAGCAGCTTGAATCCACCGAACACTGAAGCTTTCTTT
TRBV28	TRBJ2-7	-	TRBD2	CASSGPAGRNYEQYF	TGTGCCAGCAGTGGGCCAGCGGGACGAAACTACGAGCAGTACTTC
TRBV2	TRBJ2-5	-	-	CASSSGSETQYF	TGTGCCAGCAGTTCAGGGTCCGAGACCCAGTACTTC
TRBV9	TRBJ1-2	once	-	CASSVEGSSSARGYTF	TGTGCCAGCAGCGTAGAAGGGTCATCCTCGGCGAGGGGCTACACCTTC
TRBV19	TRBJ2-5	-	-	CASSIGQNQETQYF	TGTGCCAGTAGTATTGGACAGAACCAAGAGACCCAGTACTTC
TRBV5-1	TRBJ2-3	-	TRBD2	CASSTSGASTDTQYF	TGCGCCAGCAGCACTAGCGGGGCTAGCACAGATACGCAGTATTTT
TRBV5-1	TRBJ2-3	-	TRBD2	CASSRTTSTSGHADTQYF	TGCGCCAGCAGCCGGACGACCTCGACTAGCGGGCATGCAGATACGCAGTATTTT
TRBV11-2	TRBJ1-2	-	-	CASSLVSYGYTF	TGTGCCAGCAGCTTAGTGTCCTATGGCTACACCTTC
TRBV5-1	TRBJ2-2	-	TRBD1	CASSLANWDRGTGELFF	TGCGCCAGCAGCTTGGCCAATTGGGACAGGGGTACCGGGGAGCTGTTTTTT
TRBV7-8	TRBJ2-4	-	-	CASSSTQGLIAKNIQYF	TGTGCCAGCAGCTCTACGCAGGGGCTCATAGCCAAAAACATTCAGTACTTC
TRBV7-2	TRBJ2-1	-	-	CASSLFRGEQFF	TGTGCCAGCAGCTTATTCAGAGGCGAGCAGTTCTTC
TRBV28	TRBJ2-5	-	-	CASSFIGQLKETQYF	TGTGCCAGCAGTTTCATCGGACAGCTAAAAGAGACCCAGTACTTC
TRBV28	TRBJ2-7	-	-	CASHPTSLHEQYF	TGTGCCAGCCACCCGACTAGTCTCCACGAGCAGTACTTC
TRBV2	TRBJ2-2	-	-	CASSESGGAAGELFF	TGTGCCAGCAGTGAATCTGGGGGCGCCGCCGGGGAGCTGTTTTTT
TRBV7-9	TRBJ1-1	-	-	CASSSATGTEAFF	TGTGCCAGCAGCTCGGCCACGGGAACTGAAGCTTTCTTT
TRBV10-2	TRBJ2-6	-	-	CASSEAGQYGANVLTF	TGCGCCAGCAGTGAGGCCGGACAGTATGGGGCCAACGTCCTGACTTTC
TRBV19	TRBJ1-2	once	-	CASSRGTTGYTF	TGTGCCAGTAGTAGGGGGACGACTGGCTACACCTTC
TRBV9	TRBJ2-5	-	-	CASSVGVSGTGETQYF	TGTGCCAGCAGCGTAGGGGTCTCAGGGACGGGCGAGACCCAGTACTTC
TRBV6-4	TRBJ2-2	-	TRBD1	CASSGPGQDYTGELFF	TGTGCCAGCAGTGGACCGGGACAGGACTATACCGGGGAGCTGTTTTTT
TRBV5-1	TRBJ2-7	-	TRBD1	CASSEARQGAQGGQYF	TGCGCCAGCAGCGAGGCACGACAGGGGGCGCAAGGGGGGCAGTACTTC
TRBV2	TRBJ1-5	-	-	CASSDQGRYQPQHF	TGTGCCAGCAGTGATCAAGGGAGGTATCAGCCCCAGCATTTT
TRBV6-1	TRBJ1-2	once	-	CASSNSQGYGYTF	TGTGCCAGCAGTAATAGTCAGGGGTATGGCTACACCTTC
TRBV18	TRBJ2-3	-	-	CASSPTGTMRPTDTQYF	TGTGCCAGCTCACCCACCGGGACGATGAGACCCACAGATACGCAGTATTTT
TRBV7-8	TRBJ2-2	-	-	CASSLAPPLSHGELFF	TGTGCCAGCAGCTTAGCGCCGCCCCTCTCCCACGGGGAGCTGTTTTTT
TRBV5-1	TRBJ2-3	-	-	CASSLEQAPTDTQYF	TGCGCCAGCAGCTTGGAGCAGGCGCCCACAGATACGCAGTATTTT
TRBV7-8	TRBJ2-1	-	-	CASSWQGGNEQFF	TGTGCCAGCAGCTGGCAGGGCGGCAATGAGCAGTTCTTC
TRBV30	TRBJ1-5	few	TRBD1	CACTGVDQPQHF	TGTGCCTGCACAGGGGTGGATCAGCCCCAGCATTTT
TRBV5-4	TRBJ2-7	once	TRBD1	CASTLIYSGTGGYEQYF	TGTGCCAGCACCTTAATATACAGCGGGACAGGGGGCTACGAGCAGTACTTC
TRBV6-1	TRBJ1-1	once	-	CASSLNRNTEAFF	TGTGCCAGCAGTCTAAACAGGAACACTGAAGCTTTCTTT
TRBV11-2	TRBJ2-7	-	-	CASSTLTGRSYEQYF	TGTGCCAGCAGCACTTTGACAGGCCGCTCCTACGAGCAGTACTTC
TRBV5-1	TRBJ2-2	-	TRBD1	CASRTGLDTGELFF	TGCGCCAGCAGGACAGGGCTCGACACCGGGGAGCTGTTTTTT
TRBV29-1	TRBJ2-3	-	TRBD2	CSVTGLAGGYDTQYF	TGCAGCGTGACCGGACTAGCGGGAGGTTACGATACGCAGTATTTT
TRBV28	TRBJ1-4	-	TRBD1	CAIRDSGGGKLFF	TGTGCCATCAGGGACTCAGGGGGCGGAAAACTGTTTTTT
TRBV5-1	TRBJ2-3	-	TRBD1	CASSSGQGLSTDTQYF	TGCGCCAGCAGCTCCGGACAGGGCCTTAGCACAGATACGCAGTATTTT
TRBV9	TRBJ2-3	-	-	CASSVDGRQEPASQYF	TGTGCCAGCAGCGTAGACGGCAGACAAGAACCAGCATCGCAGTATTTT
TRBV6-1	TRBJ1-1	-	-	CASSVDRGNAEAFF	TGTGCCAGCAGTGTTGACCGGGGGAACGCTGAAGCTTTCTTT
TRBV10-3	TRBJ2-7	-	-	CAISDGSSYEQYF	TGTGCCATCTCAGACGGGAGTTCTTACGAGCAGTACTTC
TRBV7-3	TRBJ2-3	-	TRBD2	CASSVAGGVADTQYF	TGTGCCAGCAGCGTCGCGGGAGGGGTGGCAGATACGCAGTATTTT
TRBV5-6	TRBJ1-3	-	-	CASSLAGTPLNTIYF	TGTGCCAGCAGCTTGGCCGGGACGCCTCTAAACACCATATATTTT
TRBV28	TRBJ2-5	once	-	CASSSSRGHQETQYF	TGTGCCAGCAGTTCGTCCAGGGGCCACCAAGAGACCCAGTACTTC
TRBV28	TRBJ2-2	-	TRBD1	CASWIKRQGFTGELFF	TGTGCCAGCTGGATTAAACGACAGGGGTTTACCGGGGAGCTGTTTTTT
TRBV20-1	TRBJ2-5	-	-	CSASKETQYF	TGCAGTGCCAGCAAAGAGACCCAGTACTTC
TRBV4-1	TRBJ2-4	-	TRBD2	CASSQDFGTSGASKNIQYF	TGCGCCAGCAGCCAAGATTTCGGGACTAGCGGGGCGTCCAAAAACATTCAGTACTTC
TRBV30	TRBJ2-7	once	-	CAWSLTDTYEQYF	TGTGCCTGGAGCCTAACTGATACCTACGAGCAGTACTTC
TRBV5-1	TRBJ1-5	-	-	CASSSSSGEQPQHF	TGCGCCAGCAGCTCCTCCAGCGGGGAGCAGCCCCAGCATTTT
TRBV6-4	TRBJ1-1	-	-	CASSDLGRSIINTEAFF	TGTGCCAGCAGTGATTTGGGCAGAAGTATCATCAACACTGAAGCTTTCTTT
TRBV10-3	TRBJ2-1	-	-	CASRSGTLSYNEQFF	TGTGCCAGCCGATCAGGAACCCTATCCTACAATGAGCAGTTCTTC